This T cell receptor (beta chain) was observed in a study of radiation and T cells in renal cell carcinoma. General study points: Top tumor clonotypes rose in blood 2 weeks post-radiation, then contracted. Baseline intratumoral clonotype presence is unknown without pretreatment biopsies.

On this clone: As yet, its antigen is unknown.

V lost 3 bases to trimming and J lost 5 bases; unmatched junction nucleotides: 8. The CDR3 runs 16 residues. Looked up from germline, CDR1 is SGHTA and CDR2 is FQGNSA. Generated by immunoSEQ multiplex PCR, the TCRdb table keeps only in-frame clones and is missing some. The sample has 150,000 or so clones; 88% are singletons. Specified time point: baseline pretreatment blood. Indicated treatment: 15 Gy SBRT to primary tumor, nephrectomy 4 weeks later. J is TRBJ1-4 and V is TRBV7-2; 8 bases are shared with TRBD1. Sample: blood, taken from a patient whose treatment included radiotherapy and nephrectomy. The receptor comes from a woman in her sixties or seventies with renal cell carcinoma. The CDR3 region is CASSFNQGAKNEKLFF. The DNA for the CDR3 is TGTGCCAGCAGCTTTAACCAGGGGGCCAAAAATGAAAAACTGTTTTTT.